This T cell receptor beta chain emerged from a study of T cell responses to AZD1222 COVID-19 vaccine. Study details: Combined were second doses at about 4 or about 12 weeks.

Assay: immunoSEQ multiplex PCR; the TCRdb copy retains only in-frame clones and omits some. The sample lists about 78,000 clones, 70% to 85% occurring once. Turning to this clone: Its antigen is currently unknown.

CDR1 and CDR2 from the germline V gene are SGHTA and FQGTGA. V was cut by 5 bases and J by 2 bases, with 15 bases left in between. CDR3 size: 15 residues. Regarding the study as a whole: The number of AZD1222 recipients seropositive at baseline was only 5 to 7.

This chain uses TRBV7-3 with TRBJ1-2; D perhaps matches TRBD1 (5 bases). This sequence originates from an adult in good health. Sequences were derived from peripheral blood, sampled on day 0 of AZD1222 vaccination. The CDR3 bases are TGTGCCAGCAGCCTGGGTGGGGGAGGGAACTATGGCTACACCTTC. Encoded protein: CASSLGGGGNYGYTF. The full variable domain, in which reference TRBV7-3 and TRBJ1-2 provide the parts outside the CDR3, is GAGVSQTPSNKVTEKGKYVELRCDPISGHTALYWYRQSLGQGPEFLIYFQGTGAADDSGLPNDRFFAVRPEGSVSTLKIQRTERGDSAVYLCASSLGGGGNYGYTFGSGTRLTVV.